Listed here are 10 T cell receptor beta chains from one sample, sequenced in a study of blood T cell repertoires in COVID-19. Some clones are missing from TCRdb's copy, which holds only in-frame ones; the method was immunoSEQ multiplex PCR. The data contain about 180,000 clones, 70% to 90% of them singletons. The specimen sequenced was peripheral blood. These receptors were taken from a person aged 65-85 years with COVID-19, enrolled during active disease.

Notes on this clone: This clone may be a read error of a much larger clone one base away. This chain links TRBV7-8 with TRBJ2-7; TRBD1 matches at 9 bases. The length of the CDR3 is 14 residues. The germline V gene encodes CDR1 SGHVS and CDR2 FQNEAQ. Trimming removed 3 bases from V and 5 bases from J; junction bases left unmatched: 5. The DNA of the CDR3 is TGTGCCAGCAGCTTGGGGACAGGGACCAACGAGCAGTACTTC. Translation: CASSLGTGTNEQYF. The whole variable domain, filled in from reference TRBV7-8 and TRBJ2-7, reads GAGVSQSPRYKVAKRGQDVALRCDPISGHVSLFWYQQALGQGPEFLTYFQNEAQLDKSGLPSDRFFAERPEGSVSTLKIQRTQQEDSAVYLCASSLGTGTNEQYFGPGTRLTVT.

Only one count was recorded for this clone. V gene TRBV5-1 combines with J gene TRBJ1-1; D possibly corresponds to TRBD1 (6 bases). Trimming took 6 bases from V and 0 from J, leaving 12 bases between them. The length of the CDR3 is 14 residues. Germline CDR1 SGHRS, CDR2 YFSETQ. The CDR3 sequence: CASMDQGLNTEAFF. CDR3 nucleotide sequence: TGCGCCAGCATGGACCAGGGGTTGAACACTGAAGCTTTCTTT.

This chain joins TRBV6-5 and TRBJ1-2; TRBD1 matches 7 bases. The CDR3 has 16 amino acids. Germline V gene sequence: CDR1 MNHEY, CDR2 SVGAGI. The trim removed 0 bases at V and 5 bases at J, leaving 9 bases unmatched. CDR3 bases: TGTGCCAGCAGTTACTCGACCGCGACAGGGACGTATGGCTACACCTTC. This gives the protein CASSYSTATGTYGYTF.

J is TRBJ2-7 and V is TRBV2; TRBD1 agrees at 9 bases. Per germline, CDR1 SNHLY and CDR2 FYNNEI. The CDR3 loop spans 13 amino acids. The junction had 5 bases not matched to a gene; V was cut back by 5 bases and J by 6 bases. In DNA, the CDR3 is TGTGCCAGCAGTCGGGACAGGGTTCGCGAGCAGTACTTC. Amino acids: CASSRDRVREQYF.

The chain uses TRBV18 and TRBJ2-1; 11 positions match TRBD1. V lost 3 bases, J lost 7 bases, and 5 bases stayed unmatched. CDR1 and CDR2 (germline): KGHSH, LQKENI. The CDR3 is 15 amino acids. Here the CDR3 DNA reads TGTGCCAGCTCACCCGGGACAGGGGGATCAAATGAGCAGTTCTTC. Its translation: CASSPGTGGSNEQFF.

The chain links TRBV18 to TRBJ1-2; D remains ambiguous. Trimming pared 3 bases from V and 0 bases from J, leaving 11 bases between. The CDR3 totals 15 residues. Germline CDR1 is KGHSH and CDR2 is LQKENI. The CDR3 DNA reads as TGTGCCAGCTCACCTCTGGCCCTGACTAACTATGGCTACACCTTC. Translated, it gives CASSPLALTNYGYTF.

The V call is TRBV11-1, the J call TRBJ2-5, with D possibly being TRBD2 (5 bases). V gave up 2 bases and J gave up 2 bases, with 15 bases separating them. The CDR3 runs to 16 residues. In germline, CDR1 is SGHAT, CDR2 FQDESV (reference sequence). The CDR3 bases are TGTGCCAGCAGCTTACGTCGTGCCCGGGAACAAGAGACCCAGTACTTC. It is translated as CASSLRRAREQETQYF.

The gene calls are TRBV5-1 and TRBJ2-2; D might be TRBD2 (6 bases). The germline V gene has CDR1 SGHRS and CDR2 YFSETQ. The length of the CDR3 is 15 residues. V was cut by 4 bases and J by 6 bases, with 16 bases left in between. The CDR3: CASSLSAGSAGELFF. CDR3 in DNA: TGCGCCAGCAGCCTATCAGCGGGTTCGGCCGGGGAGCTGTTTTTT.

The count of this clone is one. The CDR3 bases are TGTGCCAGCAGCTTAGGGGGCCTAGCGGGGGACACGCAGTATTTT. This gives the protein CASSLGGLAGDTQYF. The chain has TRBV7-2 and TRBJ2-3; 10 nucleotides agree with TRBD2. Per the germline V gene, CDR1 is SGHTA and CDR2 is FQGNSA. The CDR3 length is 15 residues. With V trimmed by 1 base and J by 9 bases, 7 bases remained unmatched.

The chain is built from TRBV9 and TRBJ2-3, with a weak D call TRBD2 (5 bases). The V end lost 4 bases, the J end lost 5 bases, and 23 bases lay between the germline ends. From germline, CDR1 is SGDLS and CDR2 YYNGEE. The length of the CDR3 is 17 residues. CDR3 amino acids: CASSRTMGAGVRDTQYF. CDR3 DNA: TGTGCCAGCAGCCGTACCATGGGCGCGGGTGTGAGAGATACGCAGTATTTT.